This entry lists 29 T cell receptor beta chains sequenced from one sample in a study of blood T cell repertoires in COVID-19. Data came from immunoSEQ multiplex PCR; TCRdb stores just in-frame clones and leaves some out. Among about 280,000 clones listed, around 90% were seen once. The sequenced sample was peripheral blood. These receptors came from a man in his forties or fifties with acute or convalescent COVID-19.

The chain uses TRBV19 and TRBJ1-6, with D possibly TRBD1 on 6 matching bases. Deletions cut 6 bases from V and 9 bases from J, with 9 bases between. The CDR3 sequence is 12 residues long. Germline assignment: CDR1 LNHDA and CDR2 SQIVND (reference sequence). The CDR3 nucleotides read TGTGCCAGTAGCGGACAGACTTCACCCCTCCACTTT. Translated, it gives CASSGQTSPLHF.

The chain couples TRBV30 to TRBJ1-2; 8 bases align to TRBD1. This CDR3 spans 13 amino acids. Unmatched junction bases numbered 12, after V lost 8 bases and J lost 7 bases. The germline V gene encodes CDR1 GTSNPN and CDR2 SVGIG (reference sequence). CDR3 nucleotides: TGTGCCCACACCCCTCAGGGGGCGACTGGCTACACCTTC. Protein: CAHTPQGATGYTF.

The V call is TRBV23-1, the J call TRBJ1-5; 9 bases fit TRBD1. TRBV23-1 is noted as an ORF with a role that remains uncertain. The CDR3 extends over 15 amino acids. Trimming removed 1 base from V and 4 bases from J; junction bases left unmatched: 2. CDR3 nucleotide sequence: TGCGCCAGCAGTCAATTGGACAGGGGAAATCAGCCCCAGCATTTT. It codes for CASSQLDRGNQPQHF.

The chain employs TRBV4-1 and TRBJ2-5; tentative D call: TRBD2 (6 bases). In germline, CDR1 is MGHRA, CDR2 YSYEKL. With 4 bases removed from V and 5 bases from J, the gap between germline ends came to 14 bases. This CDR3 is 14 amino acids long. This chain's CDR3 is CASSPRGTQETQYF. The CDR3 DNA sequence: TGCGCCAGCAGCCCCCGGGGGACCCAGGAGACCCAGTACTTC.

This chain joins TRBV10-3 and TRBJ2-1, with D possibly matching TRBD2 (6 bases). Per the germline V gene, CDR1 is ENHRY and CDR2 is SYGVKD. The length of the CDR3 is 15 residues. Trimming took 8 bases from V and 0 from J, leaving 14 bases between them. The CDR3 spells CAISPGSNSYNEQFF. The CDR3 DNA reads TGTGCCATCTCCCCCGGGAGTAACTCCTACAATGAGCAGTTCTTC.

The chain uses TRBV7-2 and TRBJ1-6; no firm D call. Germline CDR1 and CDR2: SGHTA and FQGNSA. There are 18 residues in the CDR3. V was clipped by 4 bases and J by 1 base, with 17 bases between them. CDR3 in amino acids: CASSYTATTRSYNSPLHF. In DNA form, the CDR3 reads TGTGCCAGCAGCTACACAGCCACGACTAGGTCCTATAATTCACCCCTCCACTTT.

The rearrangement joins TRBV7-3 to TRBJ1-2, with 7 bases aligning to TRBD1. This CDR3 is 14 amino acids long. Germline CDR1 reads SGHTA; CDR2 reads FQGTGA. J was trimmed by 4 bases and V by 1 base; bases with no gene match: 3. The CDR3 DNA is TGTGCCAGCAGCTTAAGTGAGGGGGCCTATGGCTACACCTTC. Translating it yields CASSLSEGAYGYTF. The full variable domain, its missing parts supplied by reference TRBV7-3 and TRBJ1-2, is GAGVSQTPSNKVTEKGKYVELRCDPISGHTALYWYRQSLGQGPEFLIYFQGTGAADDSGLPNDRFFAVRPEGSVSTLKIQRTERGDSAVYLCASSLSEGAYGYTFGSGTRLTVV.

V usage is TRBV19 and J usage is TRBJ1-2, with D possibly matching TRBD1 (5 bases). CDR3 size: 16 residues. V lost 7 bases and J lost 4, with 22 bases in between. Germline V gene sequence: CDR1 LNHDA, CDR2 SQIVND (reference sequence). CDR3 region: CASTERGGQRGYGYTF. The CDR3 region has the DNA TGTGCCAGTACCGAAAGGGGAGGGCAAAGGGGCTATGGCTACACCTTC.

The chain employs TRBV5-4 and TRBJ1-4, with TRBD1 matching over 8 bases. The junction had 9 bases not matched to a gene; V was cut back by 4 bases and J by 10 bases. Germline assignment: CDR1 SGHNT and CDR2 YYREEE (reference sequence). The CDR3 sequence is 14 residues long. The DNA of the CDR3 is TGTGCCAGCAGCCCCGGACAGGGACCAGGAAAACTGTTTTTT. As protein: CASSPGQGPGKLFF.

The chain uses TRBV11-1 and TRBJ2-5, with unresolved D. Per germline, CDR1 SGHAT and CDR2 FQDESV (reference sequence). The CDR3 is made up of 11 amino acids. Trimming removed 5 bases at V and 5 bases at J, with 6 bases between. The CDR3 loop reads CASSTGETQYF. CDR3 coding DNA: TGTGCCAGCAGCACCGGTGAGACCCAGTACTTC.

The chain is built from TRBV6-5 and TRBJ1-1, with unresolved D. Germline lookup yields CDR1 MNHEY and CDR2 SVGAGI. With 2 bases removed from V and 1 base from J, the gap between germline ends came to 8 bases. This CDR3 has 14 amino acids. This CDR3 reads CASSYRRQNTEAFF. The CDR3 DNA reads TGTGCCAGCAGTTACCGTCGACAGAACACTGAAGCTTTCTTT.

This chain links TRBV5-1 with TRBJ1-2, with TRBD1 identical over 8 bases. Trimming cost V 0 bases and J 4 bases; bases outside gene matches: 17. Germline V gives CDR1 SGHRS, CDR2 YFSETQ. This CDR3 comprises 19 residues. The DNA of the CDR3 is TGCGCCAGCAGCTTGGGGCTGGCCTCAGGGGGCGCATTAGCCTATGGCTACACCTTC. Encoded protein: CASSLGLASGGALAYGYTF.

The V gene is TRBV30, the J gene TRBJ2-7, with a possible D match to TRBD1 (6 bases). The ends were cut back, 2 bases at V and 2 bases at J, with 13 bases in the middle. CDR3 size: 14 residues. Germline V gene lookup returns CDR1 GTSNPN and CDR2 SVGIG (reference sequence). CDR3 DNA: TGTGCCTGGAGTAAAAGACAGGAGCCCTACGAGCAGTACTTC. This sequence encodes CAWSKRQEPYEQYF.

This clone was detected once. V and J are TRBV19 and TRBJ2-1; 11 bases fit TRBD1. In germline, CDR1 is LNHDA, CDR2 SQIVND (reference sequence). This CDR3 is 14 amino acids long. V lost 5 bases to trimming and J lost 6 bases; unmatched junction nucleotides: 3. The CDR3 loop reads CASSRDRGGNEQFF. The CDR3 DNA sequence: TGTGCCAGTAGTCGGGACAGGGGGGGCAATGAGCAGTTCTTC.

This chain uses TRBV7-9 with TRBJ2-3, with 8 bases aligning to TRBD1. Germline V gene lookup returns CDR1 SEHNR and CDR2 FQNEAQ (reference sequence). Trimming took 1 base from V and 2 from J; bases not matched to a gene: 5. The length of the CDR3 is 16 residues. The CDR3: CASSLGTGPFTDTQYF. In DNA, the CDR3 is TGTGCCAGCAGCTTAGGGACAGGGCCCTTCACAGATACGCAGTATTTT.

The chain uses TRBV2 and TRBJ2-1; the match to TRBD1 covers 10 bases. The V and J ends lost 7 bases and 6 bases, in that order; junction bases with no gene match: 6. Germline CDR1 reads SNHLY; CDR2 reads FYNNEI. The CDR3 runs 14 residues. This CDR3 is CASTGQGLPNEQFF. The DNA of the CDR3 is TGTGCCAGCACGGGACAGGGGCTTCCCAATGAGCAGTTCTTC.

In regard to this clone: The same CDR3 can be traced to other DNA sequences in this sample. This chain uses TRBV7-9 with TRBJ2-5, with D possibly TRBD2 on 6 matching bases. This CDR3 has 13 residues. Between the trimmed V and J ends, which lost 1 base and 5 bases, there was a span of 8 bases. Looked up from germline, CDR1 is SEHNR and CDR2 is FQNEAQ (reference sequence). This chain's CDR3 is CASSLGGGETQYF. The CDR3 DNA follows: TGTGCCAGCAGCTTAGGTGGAGGGGAGACCCAGTACTTC.

Here the CDR3 DNA reads TGTGCCTGGAGTGGCCCGAGGGACTGGTACGAGCAGTACTTC. Protein sequence: CAWSGPRDWYEQYF. V and J are TRBV30 and TRBJ2-7, with a possible D match to TRBD2 (6 bases). The germline CDR1 and CDR2 sequences are GTSNPN and SVGIG (reference sequence). V was cut by 1 base and J by 4 bases, with 14 bases left in between. The CDR3 spans 14 residues.

CDR3 in DNA: TGTGCCAGCAGCAAACTGGCGGAGGGGGAGACCCAGTACTTC. Its translation: CASSKLAEGETQYF. The chain employs TRBV21-1 and TRBJ2-5; the table gives TRBD2 as D, unverified against the DNA. TRBV21-1 is a known pseudogene. This CDR3 region has 14 residues.

V and J are TRBV6-5 and TRBJ2-5; possibly TRBD2 for D (6 bases). The CDR3 has 12 residues. Germline V gene sequence: CDR1 MNHEY, CDR2 SVGAGI. Between the trimmed V and J ends, which lost 8 bases and 1 base, there was a span of 8 bases. This CDR3 reads CASDGSQETQYF. The CDR3 DNA follows: TGTGCCAGCGACGGGAGCCAAGAGACCCAGTACTTC.

The chain employs TRBV12-5 and TRBJ1-1; D not certain. CDR3 length equals 13 residues. V shed 7 bases and J shed 3 bases, with 12 bases lying between them. Germline CDR1 reads LGHNT; CDR2 reads FRNRAP. The CDR3 bases are TGTGCTAGTGCCGTCCTGAGGGACACTGAAGCTTTCTTT. This encodes CASAVLRDTEAFF.

This chain links TRBV29-1 with TRBJ2-1; 11 bases line up with TRBD2. The germline V gene has CDR1 SQVTM and CDR2 ANQGSEA. The CDR3 runs to 16 residues. J lost 5 bases, V lost 5 bases, and 11 bases had no gene match. The CDR3 sequence: CSVPPLLAGVNNEQFF. CDR3 coding DNA: TGCAGCGTTCCACCCTTACTAGCGGGGGTCAACAATGAGCAGTTCTTC.

In its sample, this clone was seen once. The gene calls are TRBV12-3 or TRBV12-4 and TRBJ2-5; D remains ambiguous. This CDR3 has 13 residues. The germline V and J ends were trimmed by 1 base and 2 bases, with 5 bases remaining between them. CDR3 DNA: TGTGCCAGCAGTTTAGTTCAGCAAGAGACCCAGTACTTC. Residues: CASSLVQQETQYF.

This clone came up once. V gene TRBV18 combines with J gene TRBJ2-1, with TRBD2 matching 7 bases. Germline V gene lookup returns CDR1 KGHSH and CDR2 LQKENI. The CDR3 extends over 16 amino acids. Losses at the gene ends were 2 bases for V and 4 bases for J; bases not matched to a gene: 8. CDR3 in amino acids: CASSPFPSGAYNEQFF. The DNA of the CDR3 is TGTGCCAGCTCACCATTCCCCAGCGGGGCATACAATGAGCAGTTCTTC.

This chain joins TRBV11-3 and TRBJ2-3, with a tentative D call TRBD2 (5 bases). The germline V gene has CDR1 SGHNT and CDR2 YENEEA. This CDR3 has 15 amino acids. The V end was cut by 5 bases, the J end by 5 bases, with 17 bases between. CDR3 DNA: TGTGCCAGCAGCCAAAGGTCGGGGTACGGAGATACGCAGTATTTT. Translated, it gives CASSQRSGYGDTQYF. Filled out from reference TRBV11-3 and TRBJ2-3, the complete variable domain reads EAGVVQSPRYKIIEKKQPVAFWCNPISGHNTLYWYLQNLGQGPELLIRYENEEAVDDSQLPKDRFSAERLKGVDSTLKIQPAELGDSAVYLCASSQRSGYGDTQYFGPGTRLTVL.

The V call is TRBV4-1, the J call TRBJ2-3; the D gene is possibly TRBD2 (7 bases). Germline values: CDR1 MGHRA, CDR2 YSYEKL. The V end was cut by 6 bases, the J end by 0 bases, with 10 bases between. The CDR3 sequence is 14 residues long. CDR3 region: CASRGGASTDTQYF. The CDR3 DNA follows: TGCGCCAGCAGAGGGGGGGCGAGCACAGATACGCAGTATTTT.

The CDR3 spells CASSLERGIEETQYF. DNA of the CDR3: TGCGCCAGCAGTTTAGAGCGGGGGATCGAAGAGACCCAGTACTTC. The chain combines TRBV5-1 with TRBJ2-5; 8 bases are shared with TRBD2. Per germline, CDR1 SGHRS and CDR2 YFSETQ. There are 15 residues in the CDR3. V dropped 5 bases and J dropped 3; count of bases not matched to a gene: 9.

This sequence joins TRBV9 and TRBJ2-3; tentative D call: TRBD2 (6 bases). V lost 7 bases, J lost 5 bases, and 17 bases lay in between. Per germline, CDR1 SGDLS and CDR2 YYNGEE. The CDR3 spans 14 residues. The CDR3 here is CASRRGEGGDTQYF. Here the CDR3 DNA reads TGTGCCAGCCGGCGGGGTGAAGGAGGAGATACGCAGTATTTT.

The V gene is TRBV5-1, the J gene TRBJ1-4; D is undetermined. The CDR3 spans 12 residues. Germline V CDR1 and CDR2: SGHRS, YFSETQ. Between the trimmed V and J ends, which lost 4 bases and 6 bases, there was a span of 7 bases. Here the CDR3 DNA reads TGCGCCAGCAGCGCACAAGATGAAAAACTGTTTTTT. Translating gives CASSAQDEKLFF.